This T cell receptor beta chain was obtained from a study of T cell changes during pregnancy in multiple sclerosis. Only in-frame clones appear in the TCRdb table, and some are missing; sequencing was by immunoSEQ multiplex PCR. The data contain 35,000 to 40,000 clones, 75% to 95% of them singletons. This clone has only a few counts. The CDR3 sequence is 11 residues long. The V gene lost 3 bases and the J gene lost 12 bases, with 9 bases spanning the gap. Germline V lookup: CDR1 SNHLY, CDR2 FYNNEI. The genes are TRBV2 and TRBJ2-1; TRBD2 is a possible D gene (6 bases). The TCR comes from a female donor in good health, enrolled as a control in a pregnancy study. The source material was CD4+ T cells from peripheral blood mononuclear cells, sampled in the third trimester of pregnancy. As DNA, the CDR3 is TGTGCCAGCAGTGAGGGAGGATGGCAGTTCTTC. Protein: CASSEGGWQFF.